The 14 T cell receptor beta chains in this list originate from one sample, sequenced in a study of T cells in Graves' hyperthyroidism and ophthalmopathy. Using RNA transcripts as the source, TCR beta CDR3 regions were amplified. During a first-round RT-PCR of the TCR CDR3, the HTBI primer set was used. TCRdb recomputed calls from the multiplex PCR reads with MiXCR, one row per CDR3 protein. Of over 500,000 distinct CDR3 sequences listed, approximately 17% were seen once; the top ten hold roughly 18%. Material for sequencing was blood. The receptors shown here come from a woman under 30 with Graves' ophthalmopathy.

This clonotype has a handful of counts. The chain employs TRBV12-3 or TRBV12-4 and TRBJ1-5; possible D gene TRBD1, 5 bases. V lost 3 bases, J lost 3 bases, and 9 bases lay in between. This CDR3 is 14 amino acids long. The CDR3 sequence: CASSFSGPNQPQHF. The CDR3 coding sequence is TGTGCCAGCAGTTTTTCAGGGCCCAATCAGCCCCAGCATTTT.

Many counts were recorded for this clonotype. The V call is TRBV11-3, the J call TRBJ2-2; D call uncertain. The V gene lost 1 base and the J gene lost 6 bases, with 9 bases spanning the gap. CDR3 length: 14 amino acids. Per germline, CDR1 SGHNT and CDR2 YENEEA. In nucleotides, the CDR3 is TGTGCCAGCAGCTTAGTCACGGGTGCCGGGGAGCTGTTTTTT. Translating gives CASSLVTGAGELFF.

This clonotype was counted ten times or more. This chain links TRBV7-8 with TRBJ2-7, with 7 bases lining up with TRBD1. V dropped 2 bases and J dropped 6; count of bases not matched to a gene: 13. The germline V gene has CDR1 SGHVS and CDR2 FQNEAQ. The CDR3 runs 16 residues. In nucleotides, the CDR3 is TGTGCCAGCAGCTTATCGTGGGACAGACGGACCTCCGAGCAGTACTTC. This translates into CASSLSWDRRTSEQYF.

This clonotype has a count of ten or more. This chain connects TRBV7-2 to TRBJ2-7, with D possibly TRBD1 on 6 matching bases. With 8 bases removed from V and 0 bases from J, the gap between germline ends came to 11 bases. The CDR3 contains 13 residues. Looked up from germline, CDR1 is SGHTA and CDR2 is FQGNSA. CDR3 nucleotides: TGTGCCAGCCGGGACACAGTCTCCTACGAGCAGTACTTC. Protein product: CASRDTVSYEQYF.

The rearrangement uses TRBV4-2 and TRBJ2-5; possibly TRBD2 for D (5 bases). Germline V gene data show CDR1 as LGHNA and CDR2 as YNFKEQ. Trimming took off 0 bases at V and 1 base at J, with 18 bases between the two ends. The CDR3 covers 18 residues. The CDR3 DNA reads TGTGCCAGCAGCCAAGACACCACGGGAAAGGGCCCCCAAGAGACCCAGTACTTC. Its protein is CASSQDTTGKGPQETQYF.

V is TRBV12-3 or TRBV12-4 and J is TRBJ2-1; 9 bases line up with TRBD2. The CDR3 runs to 18 residues. The ends lost 2 bases at V and 10 bases at J; junction bases unmatched: 18. The CDR3 DNA reads as TGTGCCAGCAGTTTAATTGAGAGGGCGGGGGGGGGGGGGGGGGAGCAGTTCTTC. This gives the protein CASSLIERAGGGGGEQFF.

Of note for this clonotype: A junction boundary mismatches the germline segment, possibly from a read error. V is TRBV28 and J is TRBJ2-7; weak D call: TRBD2 (7 bases). The V gene's germline CDR1 is MDHEN and CDR2 SYDVKM. This CDR3 has 13 amino acids. The CDR3 nucleotides are TGTGCCAGCAAGGGGGGGGGGGGATACGACCAGTACTTC. It is translated as CASKGGGGYDQYF.

This clonotype was observed a few times. The chain carries TRBV25-1 and TRBJ2-1; D gene unclear. The CDR3 length is 14 residues. Deletions cut 3 bases from V and 4 bases from J, with 10 bases between. Germline CDR1 and CDR2: MGHDK and SYGVNS. CDR3 residues: CASSDPVGYNEQFF. CDR3 DNA: TGTGCCAGCAGTGATCCGGTAGGTTACAATGAGCAGTTCTTC.

The rearrangement links TRBV19 to TRBJ2-7, with D possibly matching TRBD1 (6 bases). From germline, CDR1 is LNHDA and CDR2 SQIVND (reference sequence). This CDR3 has 12 amino acids. Trimming removed 9 bases from V and 3 bases from J, with 12 bases in between. CDR3 sequence (DNA): TGTGCCAGGACGGGACACTACTACGAGCAGTACTTC. This encodes CARTGHYYEQYF.

V and J are TRBV5-8 and TRBJ2-3; perhaps TRBD1 as D (6 bases). The CDR3 is 16 amino acids. V was shortened by 0 bases and J by 3 bases, with 14 bases between the two germline ends. Germline V lookup: CDR1 SGHTS, CDR2 YDEGEE. CDR3 sequence reads: CASSLGVRGRTDTQYF. The CDR3 nucleotides read TGTGCCAGCAGCTTGGGGGTCAGGGGAAGGACAGATACGCAGTATTTT. The entire variable domain, with the rest obtained from reference TRBV5-8 and TRBJ2-3, is as follows: EAGVTQSPTHLIKTRGQQATLRCSPISGHTSVYWYQQALGLGLQFLLWYDEGEERNRGNFPPRFSGRQFPNYSSELNVNALELEDSALYLCASSLGVRGRTDTQYFGPGTRLTVL.

The V and J genes are TRBV20-1 and TRBJ2-1; the match to TRBD2 covers 10 bases. This CDR3 region has 15 residues. Germline V CDR1 and CDR2: DFQATT, SNEGSKA (reference sequence). Germline trimming cut 3 bases from V and 8 bases from J; bases unmatched to any gene: 10. This chain's CDR3 is CSASWTSGSLDEQFF. Here the CDR3 DNA reads TGCAGTGCTAGCTGGACTAGCGGATCGTTGGATGAGCAGTTCTTC.

This clonotype was counted many times. V gene TRBV30 combines with J gene TRBJ1-1; no firm D call. The CDR3 has 11 amino acids. Germline V gives CDR1 GTSNPN, CDR2 SVGIG (reference sequence). V gave up 0 bases and J gave up 6 bases, with 5 bases separating them. The CDR3 nucleotides are TGTGCCTGGAGTGTAGGAGCTGAAGCTTTCTTT. Protein product: CAWSVGAEAFF.

This clonotype was counted many times. V is TRBV30 and J is TRBJ1-5, with D maybe TRBD1 (6 bases). This CDR3 region has 13 residues. The ends were cut back, 4 bases at V and 3 bases at J, with 10 bases in the middle. Germline CDR1 GTSNPN, CDR2 SVGIG (reference sequence). The DNA of the CDR3 is TGTGCCTGGACGTCAGGGGACAATCAGCCCCAGCATTTT. Translated, it gives CAWTSGDNQPQHF.

V usage is TRBV6-2 or TRBV6-3 and J usage is TRBJ2-5, with D possibly being TRBD2 (6 bases). V was shortened by 1 base and J by 5 bases, with 17 bases between the two germline ends. Germline V gives CDR1 MNHEY, CDR2 SVGEGT. The CDR3 totals 16 residues. CDR3 sequence (DNA): TGTGCCAGCAGTTACTATAGTTACGCGGGAAGGGAGACCCAGTACTTC. It codes for CASSYYSYAGRETQYF.